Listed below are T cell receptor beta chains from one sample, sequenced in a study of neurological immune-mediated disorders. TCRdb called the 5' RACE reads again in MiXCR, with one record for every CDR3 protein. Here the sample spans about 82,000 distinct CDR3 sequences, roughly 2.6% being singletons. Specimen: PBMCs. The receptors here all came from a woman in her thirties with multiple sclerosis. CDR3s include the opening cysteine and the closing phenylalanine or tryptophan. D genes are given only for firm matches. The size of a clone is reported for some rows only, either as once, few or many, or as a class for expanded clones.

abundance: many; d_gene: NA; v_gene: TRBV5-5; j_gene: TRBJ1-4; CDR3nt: TGTGCCAGCAGTCCTTGGGGACCCAATGAAAAACTGTTTTTT; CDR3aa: CASSPWGPNEKLFF
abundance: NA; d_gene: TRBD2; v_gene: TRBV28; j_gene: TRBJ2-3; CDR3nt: TGTGCCAGCAGCCCCGGCGGGAGGTTGTACGATACGCAGTATTTT; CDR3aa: CASSPGGRLYDTQYF
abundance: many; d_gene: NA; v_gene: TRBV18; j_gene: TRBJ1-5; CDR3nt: TGTGCCAGCTCACCACCCGGCGGTGGTCAGCCCCAGCATTTT; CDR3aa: CASSPPGGGQPQHF
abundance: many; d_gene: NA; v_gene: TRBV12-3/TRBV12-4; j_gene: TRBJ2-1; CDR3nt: TGTGCCAGCACAAGGTTAAGGTCACACAATGAGCAGTTCTTC; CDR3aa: CASTRLRSHNEQFF
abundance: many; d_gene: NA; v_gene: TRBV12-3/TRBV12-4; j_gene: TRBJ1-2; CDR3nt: TGTGCCAGCACCTCACCCCAGGGCGTAGGGGGCTACACCTTC; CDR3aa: CASTSPQGVGGYTF
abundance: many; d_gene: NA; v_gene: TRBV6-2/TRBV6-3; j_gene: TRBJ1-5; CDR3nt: TGTGCCAGCAGATCGACCAATCAGCCCCAGCATTTT; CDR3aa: CASRSTNQPQHF
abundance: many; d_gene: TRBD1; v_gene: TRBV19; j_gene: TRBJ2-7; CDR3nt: TGTGCCACCACACCCGGACAGGGGAGATACGAGCAGTACTTC; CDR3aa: CATTPGQGRYEQYF
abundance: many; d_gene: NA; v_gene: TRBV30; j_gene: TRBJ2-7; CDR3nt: TGTGCCTGGAGGGACTACTACGAGCAGTACTTC; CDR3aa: CAWRDYYEQYF
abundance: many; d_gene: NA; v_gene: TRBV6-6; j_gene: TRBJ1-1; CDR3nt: TGTGCCAGCAGTCTTTACGCCCAGTTAAACACTGAAGCTTTCTTT; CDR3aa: CASSLYAQLNTEAFF
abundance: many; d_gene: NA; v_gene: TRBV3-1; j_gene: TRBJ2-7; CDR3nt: TGTGCCAGCAGTCACGGTAGAGGGAGTACCCCCTACGAGCAGTACTTC; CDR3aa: CASSHGRGSTPYEQYF
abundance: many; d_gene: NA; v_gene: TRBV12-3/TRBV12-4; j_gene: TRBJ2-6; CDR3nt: TGTGCCAGCAGTTTAGCCTCTGGGGCCAACGTCCTGACTTTC; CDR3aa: CASSLASGANVLTF
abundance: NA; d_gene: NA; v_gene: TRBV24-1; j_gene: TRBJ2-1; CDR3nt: TGTGCCACCGAACGGGCTGGCGGCTACAATGAGCAGTTCTTC; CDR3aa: CATERAGGYNEQFF
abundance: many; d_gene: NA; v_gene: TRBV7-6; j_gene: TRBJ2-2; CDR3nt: TGTGCCAGCAGCTTAGAGGCGCAGATCGGAACCGGGGAGCTGTTTTTT; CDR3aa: CASSLEAQIGTGELFF
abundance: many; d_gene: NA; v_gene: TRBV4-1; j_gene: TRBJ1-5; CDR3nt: TGCGCCAGCAGCCGGCGGGGGGGGAATCAGCCCCAGCATTTT; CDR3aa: CASSRRGGNQPQHF
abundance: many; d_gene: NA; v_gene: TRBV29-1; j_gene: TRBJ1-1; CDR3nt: TGCAGCGTTGAGAAGGCTAGGGCTGAAGCTTTCTTT; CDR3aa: CSVEKARAEAFF
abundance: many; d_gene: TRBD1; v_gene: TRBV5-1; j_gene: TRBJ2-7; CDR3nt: TGCGCCAGCAGCGAGGGGACAGCAAACTACGAGCAGTACTTC; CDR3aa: CASSEGTANYEQYF
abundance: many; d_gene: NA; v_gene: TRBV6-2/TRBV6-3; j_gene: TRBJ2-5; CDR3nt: TGTGCCGTCAGGGACCACTGGCCTCAAGAGACCCAGTACTTC; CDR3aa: CAVRDHWPQETQYF
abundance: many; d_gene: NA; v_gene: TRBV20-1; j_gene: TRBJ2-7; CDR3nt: TGCAGTGCTACTTACTTAGGGAACGAGCAGTACTTC; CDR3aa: CSATYLGNEQYF
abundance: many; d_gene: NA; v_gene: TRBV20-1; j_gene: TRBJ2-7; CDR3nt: TGCAGTGCGCACGGGACCGTCGGTACTGAGAACTTT; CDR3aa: CSAHGTVGTENF
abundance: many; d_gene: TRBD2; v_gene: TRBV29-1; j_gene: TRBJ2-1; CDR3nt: TGCAGCGTTGATCCCAGCGGACTAGCGGACGAGCAGTTCTTC; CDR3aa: CSVDPSGLADEQFF
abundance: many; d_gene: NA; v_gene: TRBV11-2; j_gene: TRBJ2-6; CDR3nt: TGTGCCAGCAGCTTACTTATGAGGCTGAGCTCTGGGGCCAACGTCCTGACTTTC; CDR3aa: CASSLLMRLSSGANVLTF
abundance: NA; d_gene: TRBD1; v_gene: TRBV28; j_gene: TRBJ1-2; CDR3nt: TGTGCCAGCAGTTTACCCGGGACAGGGAACTATGGCTACACCTTC; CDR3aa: CASSLPGTGNYGYTF
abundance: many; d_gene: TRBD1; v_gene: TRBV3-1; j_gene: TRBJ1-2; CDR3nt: TGTGCCAGCAGCCCCGTCCCGGGACAGGGTTTGACGGGCTACACCTTC; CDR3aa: CASSPVPGQGLTGYTF
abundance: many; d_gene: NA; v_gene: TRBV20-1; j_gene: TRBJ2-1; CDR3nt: TGCAGTGCTAGGTTGGCGGGGACGGGCGGTGAGCAGTTCTTC; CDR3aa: CSARLAGTGGEQFF
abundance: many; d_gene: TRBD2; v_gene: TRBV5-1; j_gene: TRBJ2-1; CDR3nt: TGCGCCACCCAGCGGGAGGAGAATAATGAGCAGTTCTTC; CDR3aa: CATQREENNEQFF
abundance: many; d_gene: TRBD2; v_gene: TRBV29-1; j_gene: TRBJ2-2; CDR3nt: TGCAGCGTTGGTCGGGAGGCCGGGGAGCTGTTTTTT; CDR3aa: CSVGREAGELFF
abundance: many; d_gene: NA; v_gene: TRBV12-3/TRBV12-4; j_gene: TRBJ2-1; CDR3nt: TGTGCCAGCAGTGGGCGGGGTGGCCTTCCATACAATGAGCAGTTCTTC; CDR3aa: CASSGRGGLPYNEQFF